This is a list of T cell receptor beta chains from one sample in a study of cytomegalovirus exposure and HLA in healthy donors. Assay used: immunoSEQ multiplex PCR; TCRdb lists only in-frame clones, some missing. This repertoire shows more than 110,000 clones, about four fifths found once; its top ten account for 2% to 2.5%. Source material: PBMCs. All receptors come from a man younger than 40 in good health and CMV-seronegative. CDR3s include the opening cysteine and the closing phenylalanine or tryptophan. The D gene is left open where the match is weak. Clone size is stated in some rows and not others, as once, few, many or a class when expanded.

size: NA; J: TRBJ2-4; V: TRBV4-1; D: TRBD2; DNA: TGCGCCAGCAGCCAAGCGGGACTAGCGGGATATGTGGGCAAAAACATTCAGTACTTC; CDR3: CASSQAGLAGYVGKNIQYF
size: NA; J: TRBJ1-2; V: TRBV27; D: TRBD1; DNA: TGTGCCAGCAGTTGGGCCGGGACAGACTATGGCTACACCTTC; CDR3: CASSWAGTDYGYTF
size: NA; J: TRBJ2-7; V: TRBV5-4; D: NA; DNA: TGTGCCAGCAGCTCCCAGGAAACCGTGGGGCAGTACTTC; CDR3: CASSSQETVGQYF
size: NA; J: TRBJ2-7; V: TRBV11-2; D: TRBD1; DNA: TGTGCCAGCAGCCGAACGGGACAGAAGGTCCCCAAGAACGAGCAGTACTTC; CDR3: CASSRTGQKVPKNEQYF
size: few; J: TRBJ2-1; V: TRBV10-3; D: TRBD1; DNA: TGTGCCATCAGGGCCACAGGGGGGACGGATGAGCAGTTCTTC; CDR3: CAIRATGGTDEQFF
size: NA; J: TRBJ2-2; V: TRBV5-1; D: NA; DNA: TGCGCCAGCAGCTTTGGGCATACCACCGGGGAGCTGTTTTTT; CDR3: CASSFGHTTGELFF
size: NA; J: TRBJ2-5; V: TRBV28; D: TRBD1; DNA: TGTGCCAGCAGCCCCAGGGGGTCCCAGTACTTC; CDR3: CASSPRGSQYF
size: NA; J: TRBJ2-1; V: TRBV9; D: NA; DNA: TGTGCCAGCAGCGTAGCGGGCAGGGTCAGCTCCTACAATGAGCAGTTCTTC; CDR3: CASSVAGRVSSYNEQFF
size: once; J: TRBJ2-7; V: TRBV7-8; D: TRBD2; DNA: TGTGCCAGCAGCAGCCTACTAGCGGGAGGGCCGAACGAGCAGTACTTC; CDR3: CASSSLLAGGPNEQYF
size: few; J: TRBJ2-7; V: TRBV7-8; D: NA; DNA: TGTGCCAGCAGCTTAAAAGTCGCGAGGTACGAGCAGTACTTC; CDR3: CASSLKVARYEQYF
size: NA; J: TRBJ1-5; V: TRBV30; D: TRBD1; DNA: TGTGCCTGTTCTGCTGGGACAGGGCGCAATCAGCCCCAGAATTTT; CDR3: CACSAGTGRNQPQNF
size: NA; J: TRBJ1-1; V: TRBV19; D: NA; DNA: TGTGCCAGTAGCGGAGGGAGTAGGGCTTTCTTT; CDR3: CASSGGSRAFF
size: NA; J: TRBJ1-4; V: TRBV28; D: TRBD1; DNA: TGTGCCAGCAGTACGCCCGGGACAGCGAAAACTAATGAAAAACTGTTTTTT; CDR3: CASSTPGTAKTNEKLFF
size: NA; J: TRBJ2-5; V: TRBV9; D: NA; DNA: TGTGCCAGCAGCATTGGCCCCGGGGAGACCCAGTACTTC; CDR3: CASSIGPGETQYF
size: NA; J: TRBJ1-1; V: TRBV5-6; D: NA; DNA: TGTGCCAGCAGCTTCCCCCAGGGTCGGGCTTTCTTT; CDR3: CASSFPQGRAFF
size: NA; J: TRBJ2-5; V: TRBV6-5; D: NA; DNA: TGTGCCAGCACCAACGGGGAGACCCAGTACTTC; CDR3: CASTNGETQYF
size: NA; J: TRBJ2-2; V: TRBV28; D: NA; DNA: TGTGCCAGCACTCGGACATCGAACACCGGGGAGCTGTTTTTT; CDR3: CASTRTSNTGELFF
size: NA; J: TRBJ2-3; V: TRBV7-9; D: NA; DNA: TGTGCCAGCAGCCTACCTGGGCTAGCCGGCACAGATACGCAGTATTTT; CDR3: CASSLPGLAGTDTQYF
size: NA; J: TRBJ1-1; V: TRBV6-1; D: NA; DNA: TGTGCCAGCAGAGAAGTTCTCCACTCTGAAGCTTTCTTT; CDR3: CASREVLHSEAFF
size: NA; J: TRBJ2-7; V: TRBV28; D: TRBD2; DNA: TGTGCCAGCAGCCCGGGACTAGCTGTGCCCTACGAGCAGTACTTC; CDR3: CASSPGLAVPYEQYF
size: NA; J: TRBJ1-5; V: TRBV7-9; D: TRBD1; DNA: TGTGCCAGCAGCGTATCCGGGACAGGGCCCAATCAGCCCCAGCATTTT; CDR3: CASSVSGTGPNQPQHF
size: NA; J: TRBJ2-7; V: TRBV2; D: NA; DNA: TGTGCCAGCAGTGATGGGTCAGGTTACGAGCAGTACTTC; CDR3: CASSDGSGYEQYF
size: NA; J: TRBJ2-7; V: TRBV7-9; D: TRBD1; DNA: TGTGCCAGCAGCTCAGCACCCTTTTCGACAGGGCGTTCCTACGAGCAGTACTTC; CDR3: CASSSAPFSTGRSYEQYF
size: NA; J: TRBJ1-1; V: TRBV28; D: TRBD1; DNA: TGTGCCAGCAGTCGACCCGTCAGGGGGAAGAACACTGAAGCTTTCTTT; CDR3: CASSRPVRGKNTEAFF
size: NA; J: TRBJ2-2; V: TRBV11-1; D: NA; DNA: TGTGCCAGCAGCTTAGGTCCAGTTACCGGGGAGCTGTTTTTT; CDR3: CASSLGPVTGELFF
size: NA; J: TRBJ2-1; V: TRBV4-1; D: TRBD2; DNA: TGCGCCAGCAGCCTCGGGACTAGCGGTCCCTCCTACAATGAGCAGTTCTTC; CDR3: CASSLGTSGPSYNEQFF
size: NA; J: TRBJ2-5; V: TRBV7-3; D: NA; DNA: TGTGCCAGCAGCTCCTCCTCCTCTGGGAAAGGGGCCCAGTACTTC; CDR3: CASSSSSSGKGAQYF
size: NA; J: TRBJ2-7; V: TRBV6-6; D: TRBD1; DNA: TGTGCCAGCAGGCCTACAGGGGGTAGCTCCTACGAGCAGTACTTC; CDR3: CASRPTGGSSYEQYF
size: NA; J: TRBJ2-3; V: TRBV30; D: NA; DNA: TGTGCCTGGTCGACAGGCCTCGCAGATACGCAGTATTTT; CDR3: CAWSTGLADTQYF
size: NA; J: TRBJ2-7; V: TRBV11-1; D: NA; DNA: TGTGCCAGCAGCCTCGGTCCGCAGGGCTCCTACGAGCAGTACTTC; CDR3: CASSLGPQGSYEQYF
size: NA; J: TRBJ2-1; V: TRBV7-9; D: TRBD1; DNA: TGTGCCAGCAGCTTAGGCCAGGGGGAGTACAATGAGCAGTTCTTC; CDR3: CASSLGQGEYNEQFF
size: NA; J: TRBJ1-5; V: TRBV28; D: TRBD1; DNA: TGTGCCAGCAGTTTAAAGGGACAGCGCAATCAGCCCCAGCATTTT; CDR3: CASSLKGQRNQPQHF
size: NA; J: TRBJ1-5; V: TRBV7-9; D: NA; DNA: TGTGCCAGCAGCTTAGACGGGAGTCGGGGCAATCAGCCCCAGCATTTT; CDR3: CASSLDGSRGNQPQHF
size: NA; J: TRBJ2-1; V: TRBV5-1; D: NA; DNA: TGCGCCAGCAGCTTGTACGGATCTAGCTCCTACAATGAGCAGTTCTTC; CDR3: CASSLYGSSSYNEQFF
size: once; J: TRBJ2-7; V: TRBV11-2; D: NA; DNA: TGTGCCAGCAGCCCGCGACCGGGAAATCTGTACGAGCAGTACTTC; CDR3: CASSPRPGNLYEQYF
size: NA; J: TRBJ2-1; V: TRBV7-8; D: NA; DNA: TGTGCCAGCAGTTCGGCCCAGGGGCTCCGCTGGGGTGAGCAGTTCTTC; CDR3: CASSSAQGLRWGEQFF
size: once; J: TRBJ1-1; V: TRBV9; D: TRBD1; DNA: TGTGCCAGCAGCGTAGCCACAGGGGTCCATGGGAACACTGAAGCTTTCTTT; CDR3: CASSVATGVHGNTEAFF
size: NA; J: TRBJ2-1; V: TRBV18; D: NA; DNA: TGTGCCAGCTCACCAGGGAATTCGAGGGGGGGCTGGAATGAGCAGTTCTTC; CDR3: CASSPGNSRGGWNEQFF
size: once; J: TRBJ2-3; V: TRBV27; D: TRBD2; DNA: TGTGCCAGCAAACCTGGACTAGCCCGCAGCACAGATACGCAGTATTTT; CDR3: CASKPGLARSTDTQYF
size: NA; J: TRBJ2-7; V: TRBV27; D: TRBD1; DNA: TGTGCCAGCAGTTTGTCGGACAGGGACTACGAGCAGTACTTC; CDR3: CASSLSDRDYEQYF
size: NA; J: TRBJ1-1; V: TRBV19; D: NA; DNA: TGTGCCAGCGGGACATACATGAACACTGAAGCTTTCTTT; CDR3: CASGTYMNTEAFF
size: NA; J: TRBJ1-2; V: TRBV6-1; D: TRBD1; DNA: TGTGCCAGCGCAGGACAGGGGAGTTTCTATGGCTACCCCTTC; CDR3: CASAGQGSFYGYPF
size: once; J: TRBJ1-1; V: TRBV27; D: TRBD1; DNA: TGTGCCAGCAGTTTGGCAGGGGGGACTGAAGCTTTCTTT; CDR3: CASSLAGGTEAFF
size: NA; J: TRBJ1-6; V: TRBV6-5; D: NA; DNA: TGTGCCAGCAGTTTACAGGGTAGAAATTCACCCCTCCACTTT; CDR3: CASSLQGRNSPLHF
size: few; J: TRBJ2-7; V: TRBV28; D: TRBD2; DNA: TGTGCCAGCAGTTCTACCTTAGCGGGGAAGTACGAGCAGTACTTC; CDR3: CASSSTLAGKYEQYF
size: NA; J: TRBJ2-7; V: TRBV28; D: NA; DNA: TGTGCCAGCAGTTACAGGGTAAGAACATACGAGCAGTACTTC; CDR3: CASSYRVRTYEQYF
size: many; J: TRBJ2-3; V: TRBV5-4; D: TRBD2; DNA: TGTGCCAGCTCCCATGGGGGACTAGCGGGAAACCTGGCGGCAGATACGCAGTATTTT; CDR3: CASSHGGLAGNLAADTQYF
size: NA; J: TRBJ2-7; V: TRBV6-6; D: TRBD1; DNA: TGTGCCAGCAGGGGACAGGGGTCTACCTACGAGCAGTACTTC; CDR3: CASRGQGSTYEQYF
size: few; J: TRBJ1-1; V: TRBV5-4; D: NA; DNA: TGTGCCAGCAGCTTTAGGGACACGGGCCCGAACACTGAAGCTTTCTTT; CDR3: CASSFRDTGPNTEAFF
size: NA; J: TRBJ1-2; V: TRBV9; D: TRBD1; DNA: TGTGCCAGCAGCACACAGGGGGTTGGCTACACCTTC; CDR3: CASSTQGVGYTF
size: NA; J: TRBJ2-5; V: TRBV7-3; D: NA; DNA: TGTGCCAGCAGGGCCCCTGGGACACAAGAACGAGAGACCCAGTACTTC; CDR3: CASRAPGTQERETQYF
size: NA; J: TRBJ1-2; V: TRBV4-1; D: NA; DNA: TGCGCCAGCAGCCAAGAGACTGGGGCTTACTATGGCTACACCTTC; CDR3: CASSQETGAYYGYTF
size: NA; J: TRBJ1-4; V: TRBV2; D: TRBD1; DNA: TGTGCCAGCAGTGATCTGGGACAGGGTCAGGGAAAACTGTTTTTT; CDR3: CASSDLGQGQGKLFF